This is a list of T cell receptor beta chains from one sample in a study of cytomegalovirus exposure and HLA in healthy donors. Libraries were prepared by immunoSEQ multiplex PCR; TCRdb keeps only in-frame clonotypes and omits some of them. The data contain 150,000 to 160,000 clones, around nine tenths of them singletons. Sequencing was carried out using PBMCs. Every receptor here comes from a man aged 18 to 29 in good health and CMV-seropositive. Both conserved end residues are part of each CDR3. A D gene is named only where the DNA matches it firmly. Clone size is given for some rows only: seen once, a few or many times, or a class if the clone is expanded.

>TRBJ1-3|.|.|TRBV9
CASSGGTGNTIYF
TGTGCCAGCAGCGGGGGCACTGGAAACACCATATATTTT
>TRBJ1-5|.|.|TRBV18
CASSLKRGSNQPQHF
TGTGCCAGCTCACTGAAAAGGGGGAGCAATCAGCCCCAGCATTTT
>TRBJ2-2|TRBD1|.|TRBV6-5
CASSYPGQGDTGELFF
TGTGCCAGCAGTTACCCGGGACAGGGGGACACCGGGGAGCTGTTTTTT
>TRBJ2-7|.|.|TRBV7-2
CASSLARVAAGRAYEQYF
TGTGCCAGCAGCTTAGCGCGAGTTGCCGCGGGTAGGGCCTACGAGCAGTACTTC
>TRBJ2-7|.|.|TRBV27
CASSLQRPRADEQYF
TGTGCCAGCAGTTTACAGCGGCCGAGGGCCGACGAGCAGTACTTC
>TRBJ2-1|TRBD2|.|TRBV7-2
CASSTPGTSGGSYNEQFF
TGTGCCAGCAGCACACCCGGGACTAGCGGGGGCTCCTACAATGAGCAGTTCTTC
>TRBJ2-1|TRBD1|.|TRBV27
CASRKDRGSNNEQFF
TGTGCCAGCAGAAAGGACAGGGGGAGCAACAATGAGCAGTTCTTC
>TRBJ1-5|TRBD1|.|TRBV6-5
CASKLTGGRQPQHF
TGTGCCAGCAAACTGACAGGGGGACGGCAGCCCCAGCATTTT
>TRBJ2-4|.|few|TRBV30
CAWSWGRGKNIQYF
TGTGCCTGGAGTTGGGGCAGAGGCAAAAACATTCAGTACTTC
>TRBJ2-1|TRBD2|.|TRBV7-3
CASSSLAGDEQFF
TGTGCCAGCAGCTCCCTAGCGGGAGACGAGCAGTTCTTC
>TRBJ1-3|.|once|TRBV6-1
CASSEWTPGNTIYF
TGTGCCAGCAGCGAATGGACACCTGGAAACACCATATATTTT
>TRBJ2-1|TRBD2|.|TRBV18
CASSPTSGSSYNEQFF
TGTGCCAGCTCTCCTACTAGCGGCAGCTCCTACAATGAGCAGTTCTTC
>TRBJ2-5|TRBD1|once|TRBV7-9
CASSLEGQGETQYF
TGTGCCAGCAGCTTAGAGGGACAGGGGGAGACCCAGTACTTC
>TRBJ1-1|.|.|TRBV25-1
CASSEWGVTEAFF
TGTGCCAGCAGTGAATGGGGGGTCACTGAAGCTTTCTTT
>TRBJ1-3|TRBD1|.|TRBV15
CATSRSEIRGQSLNTIYF
TGTGCCACCAGCAGATCAGAGATACGGGGACAGAGTCTAAACACCATATATTTT
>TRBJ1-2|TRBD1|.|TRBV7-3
CASSPFPPGQGTYGYTF
TGTGCCAGCAGCCCGTTTCCCCCGGGACAGGGAACCTATGGCTACACCTTC
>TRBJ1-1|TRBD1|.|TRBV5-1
CASSKTGGVWYEEAFF
TGCGCCAGCAGTAAGACAGGGGGGGTATGGTACGAAGAAGCTTTCTTT
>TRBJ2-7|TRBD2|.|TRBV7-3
CASSPGGLAGATYEQYF
TGTGCCAGCAGCCCTGGGGGGCTAGCGGGAGCGACCTACGAGCAGTACTTC
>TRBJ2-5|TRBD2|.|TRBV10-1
CASRAFLAAQETQYF
TGCGCCAGCAGGGCCTTTCTAGCGGCCCAAGAGACCCAGTACTTC
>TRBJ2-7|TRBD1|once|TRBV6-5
CASSLDRGDEQYF
TGTGCCAGCAGCTTGGACAGGGGCGACGAGCAGTACTTC
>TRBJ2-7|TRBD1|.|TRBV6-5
CASSYIGQGAYEQYF
TGTGCCAGCAGTTACATTGGACAGGGGGCTTACGAGCAGTACTTC
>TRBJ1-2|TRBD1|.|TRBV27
CASRTEGAGYTF
TGTGCCAGCAGGACGGAGGGGGCTGGCTACACCTTC
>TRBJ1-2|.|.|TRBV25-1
CASSEGGRASYGYTF
TGTGCCAGCAGTGAAGGCGGCAGGGCGAGCTATGGCTACACCTTC
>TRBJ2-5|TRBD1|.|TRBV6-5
CASSPDRGGLSSDF
TGTGCCAGCAGTCCGGATCGAGGGGGCCTTAGTTCAGACTTC
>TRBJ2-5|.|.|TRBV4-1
CASSQDPGKTQYF
TGCGCCAGCAGCCAAGATCCGGGGAAGACCCAGTACTTC
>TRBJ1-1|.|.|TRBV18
CASSPPKGMNTEAFF
TGTGCCAGCTCACCCCCTAAGGGGATGAACACTGAAGCTTTCTTT
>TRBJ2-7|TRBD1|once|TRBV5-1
CASSPSQGAGEEQYF
TGCGCCAGCAGCCCCTCACAGGGGGCGGGAGAGGAGCAGTACTTC
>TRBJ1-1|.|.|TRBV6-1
CASTPDTLNTEAFF
TGTGCCAGCACCCCGGACACCCTGAACACTGAAGCTTTCTTT
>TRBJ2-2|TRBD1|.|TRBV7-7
CASSLVGGKDTGELFF
TGTGCCAGCAGCTTAGTAGGGGGCAAGGACACCGGGGAGCTGTTTTTT
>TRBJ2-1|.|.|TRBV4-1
CASRPGAAANEQFF
TGCGCCAGCAGACCAGGGGCCGCGGCCAATGAGCAGTTCTTC
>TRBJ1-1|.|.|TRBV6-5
CASSYQPSLNTEAFF
TGTGCCAGCAGTTACCAACCGAGTTTGAACACTGAAGCTTTCTTT
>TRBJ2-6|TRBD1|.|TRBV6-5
CASRTGSSGANVLTF
TGTGCCAGCAGGACAGGGTCCTCTGGGGCCAACGTCCTGACTTTC
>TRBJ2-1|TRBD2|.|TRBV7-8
CASSLVPGTSEENEQFF
TGTGCCAGCAGCTTAGTTCCCGGGACTAGCGAAGAGAATGAGCAGTTCTTC
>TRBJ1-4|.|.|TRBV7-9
CASSVEGGTNEKLFF
TGTGCCAGCAGCGTCGAGGGTGGAACTAATGAAAAACTGTTTTTT
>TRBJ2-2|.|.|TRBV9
CASRGRDGELFF
TGTGCCAGCAGGGGCAGGGACGGGGAGCTGTTTTTT
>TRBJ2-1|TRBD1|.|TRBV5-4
CASSAGQGIMVNEQFF
TGTGCCAGCAGCGCGGGACAGGGGATAATGGTCAATGAGCAGTTCTTC
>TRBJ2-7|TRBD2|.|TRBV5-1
CASEGLAGEGAYEQYF
TGCGCCAGCGAGGGACTAGCGGGGGAAGGGGCCTACGAGCAGTACTTC
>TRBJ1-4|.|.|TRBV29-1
CSVSAGTNEKLFF
TGCAGCGTTTCCGCAGGAACTAATGAAAAACTGTTTTTT
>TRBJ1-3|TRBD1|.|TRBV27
CASSLTGSGNTIYF
TGTGCCAGCAGTTTGACAGGGTCTGGAAACACCATATATTTT
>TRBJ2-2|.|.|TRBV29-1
CSVERRGLTGELFF
TGCAGCGTTGAACGTAGGGGGTTGACCGGGGAGCTGTTTTTT
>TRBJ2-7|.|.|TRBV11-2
CASSLGAVRTYEQYF
TGTGCCAGCAGCTTAGGCGCGGTCCGGACCTACGAGCAGTACTTC
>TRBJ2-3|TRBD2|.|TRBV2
CASSPRTSGAQYF
TGTGCCAGCAGTCCAAGGACTAGTGGTGCGCAGTATTTT
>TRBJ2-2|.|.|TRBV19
CASSLYNTGELFF
TGTGCCAGTAGTCTTTATAACACCGGGGAGCTGTTTTTT
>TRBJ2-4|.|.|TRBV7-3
CASLAKNIQYF
TGTGCCAGCCTAGCCAAAAACATTCAGTACTTC
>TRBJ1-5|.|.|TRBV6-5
CASSFSTENQPQHF
TGTGCCAGCAGTTTTTCAACAGAGAATCAGCCCCAGCATTTT
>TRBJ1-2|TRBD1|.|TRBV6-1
CASSRTGGRNYGYTF
TGTGCCAGCAGTAGGACAGGGGGCAGGAACTATGGCTACACCTTC
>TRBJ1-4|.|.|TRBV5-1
CASSFSTADNEKLFF
TGCGCCAGCAGCTTTTCGACAGCAGATAATGAAAAACTGTTTTTT
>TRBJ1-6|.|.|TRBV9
CASSGMGSYNSPLHF
TGTGCCAGCAGCGGGATGGGCAGTTATAATTCACCCCTCCACTTT
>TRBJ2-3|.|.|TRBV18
CASSPRGLRTDTQYF
TGTGCCAGCTCACCCAGGGGTCTAAGGACAGATACGCAGTATTTT
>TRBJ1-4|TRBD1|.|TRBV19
CASSLGQGREKLFF
TGTGCCAGTAGTCTGGGACAGGGACGTGAAAAACTGTTTTTT
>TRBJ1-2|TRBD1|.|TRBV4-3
CASSQDRSSGTANYGYTF
TGCGCCAGCAGCCAAGATCGATCATCCGGGACAGCTAACTATGGCTACACCTTC
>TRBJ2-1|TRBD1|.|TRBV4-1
CASSQDSRRGQGGKWGEQFF
TGCGCCAGCAGCCAAGACAGCCGCCGGGGACAGGGTGGAAAATGGGGTGAGCAGTTCTTC
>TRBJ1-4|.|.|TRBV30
CAWSGGEYNEKLFF
TGTGCCTGGAGTGGGGGGGAGTACAATGAAAAACTGTTTTTT
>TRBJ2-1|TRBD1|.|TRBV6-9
CASRPGQGAYNEQFF
TGTGCCAGCAGGCCGGGACAGGGGGCCTACAATGAGCAGTTCTTC
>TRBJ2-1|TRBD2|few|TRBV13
CASSPPSGGYNEQFF
TGTGCCAGCAGCCCCCCTAGCGGGGGGTACAATGAGCAGTTCTTC
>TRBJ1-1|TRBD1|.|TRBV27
CASSPYNRGGTEAFF
TGTGCCAGCAGTCCGTATAACAGGGGGGGCACTGAAGCTTTCTTT
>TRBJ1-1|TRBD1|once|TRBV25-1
CASTATGWTEAFF
TGTGCCAGCACAGCGACAGGGTGGACTGAAGCTTTCTTT
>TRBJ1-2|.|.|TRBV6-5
CASSSRRQGHYGYTF
TGTGCCAGCAGCTCACGCCGTCAGGGCCACTATGGCTACACCTTC
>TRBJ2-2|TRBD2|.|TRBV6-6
CASTTSGGPVTGELFF
TGTGCCAGCACCACTAGCGGGGGCCCGGTCACCGGGGAGCTGTTTTTT
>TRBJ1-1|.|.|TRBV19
CASSKDRLNTEAFF
TGTGCCAGTAGTAAAGACAGGTTGAACACTGAAGCTTTCTTT